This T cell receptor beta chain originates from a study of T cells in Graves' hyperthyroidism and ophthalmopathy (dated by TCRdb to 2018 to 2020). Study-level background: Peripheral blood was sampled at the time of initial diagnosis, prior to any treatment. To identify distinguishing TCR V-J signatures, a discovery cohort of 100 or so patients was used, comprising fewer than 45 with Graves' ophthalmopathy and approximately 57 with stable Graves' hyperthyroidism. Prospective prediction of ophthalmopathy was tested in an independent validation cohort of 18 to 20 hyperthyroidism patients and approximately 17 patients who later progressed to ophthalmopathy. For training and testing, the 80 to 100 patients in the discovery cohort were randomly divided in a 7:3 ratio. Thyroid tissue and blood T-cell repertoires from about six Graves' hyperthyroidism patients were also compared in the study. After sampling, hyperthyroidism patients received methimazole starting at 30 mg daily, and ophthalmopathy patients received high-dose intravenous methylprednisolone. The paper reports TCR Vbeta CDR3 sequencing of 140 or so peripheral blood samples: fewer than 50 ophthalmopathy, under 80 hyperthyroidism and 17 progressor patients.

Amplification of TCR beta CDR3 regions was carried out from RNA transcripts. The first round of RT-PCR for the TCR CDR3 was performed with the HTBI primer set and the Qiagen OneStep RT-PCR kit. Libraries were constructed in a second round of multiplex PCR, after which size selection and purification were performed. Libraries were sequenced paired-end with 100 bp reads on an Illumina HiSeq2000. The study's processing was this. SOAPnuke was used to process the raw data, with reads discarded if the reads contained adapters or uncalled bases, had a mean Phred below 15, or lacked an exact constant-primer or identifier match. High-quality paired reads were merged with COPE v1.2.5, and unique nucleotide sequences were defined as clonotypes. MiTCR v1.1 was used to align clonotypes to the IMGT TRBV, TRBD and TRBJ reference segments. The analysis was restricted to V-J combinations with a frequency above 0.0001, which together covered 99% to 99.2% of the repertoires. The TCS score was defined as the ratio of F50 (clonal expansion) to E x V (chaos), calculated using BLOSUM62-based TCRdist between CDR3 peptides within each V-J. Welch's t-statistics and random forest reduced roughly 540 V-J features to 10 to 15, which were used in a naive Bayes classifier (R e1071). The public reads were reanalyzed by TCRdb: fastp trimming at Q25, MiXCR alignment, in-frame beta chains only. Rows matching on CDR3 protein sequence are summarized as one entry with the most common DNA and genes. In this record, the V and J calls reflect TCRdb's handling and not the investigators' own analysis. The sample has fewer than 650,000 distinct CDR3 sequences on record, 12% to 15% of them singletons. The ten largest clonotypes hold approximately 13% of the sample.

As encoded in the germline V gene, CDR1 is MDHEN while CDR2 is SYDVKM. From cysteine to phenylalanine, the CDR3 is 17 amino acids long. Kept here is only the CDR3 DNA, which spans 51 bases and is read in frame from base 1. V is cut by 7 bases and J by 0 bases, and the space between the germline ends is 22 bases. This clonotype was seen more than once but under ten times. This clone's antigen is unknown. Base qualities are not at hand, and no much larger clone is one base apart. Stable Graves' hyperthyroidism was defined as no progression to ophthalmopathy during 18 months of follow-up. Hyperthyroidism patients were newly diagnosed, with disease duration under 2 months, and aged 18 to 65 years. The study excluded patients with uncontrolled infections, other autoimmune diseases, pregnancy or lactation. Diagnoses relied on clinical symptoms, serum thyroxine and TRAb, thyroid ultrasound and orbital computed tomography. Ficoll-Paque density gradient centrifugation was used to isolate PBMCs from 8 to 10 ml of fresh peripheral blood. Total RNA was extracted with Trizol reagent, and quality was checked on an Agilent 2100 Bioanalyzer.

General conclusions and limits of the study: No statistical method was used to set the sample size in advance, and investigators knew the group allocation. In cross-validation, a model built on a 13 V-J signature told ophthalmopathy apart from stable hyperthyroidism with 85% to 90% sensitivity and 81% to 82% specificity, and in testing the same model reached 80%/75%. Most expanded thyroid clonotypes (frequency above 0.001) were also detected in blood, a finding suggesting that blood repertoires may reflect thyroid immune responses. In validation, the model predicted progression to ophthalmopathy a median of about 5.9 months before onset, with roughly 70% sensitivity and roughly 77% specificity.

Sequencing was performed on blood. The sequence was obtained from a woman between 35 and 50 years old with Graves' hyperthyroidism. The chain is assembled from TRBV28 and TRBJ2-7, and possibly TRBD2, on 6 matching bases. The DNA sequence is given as TGTGCCAGCACTAAGTCAAACGCCGGGACTGGCTCCTACGAGCAGTACTTC. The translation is CASTKSNAGTGSYEQYF.